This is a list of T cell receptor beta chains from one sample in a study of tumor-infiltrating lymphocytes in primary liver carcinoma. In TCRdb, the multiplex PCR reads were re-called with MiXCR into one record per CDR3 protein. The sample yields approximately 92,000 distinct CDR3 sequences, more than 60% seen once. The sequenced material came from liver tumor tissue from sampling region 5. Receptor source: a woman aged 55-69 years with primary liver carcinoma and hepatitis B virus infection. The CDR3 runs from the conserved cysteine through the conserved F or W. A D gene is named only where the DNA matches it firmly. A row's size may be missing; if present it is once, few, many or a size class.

TGCGCCAGCAGCCAACTACAGGCCGGGGAGCTGTTTTTT | CASSQLQAGELFF | . | TRBV4-1 | . | TRBJ2-2
TGTGCCAGCAGTTTACAGCTAACCTACGGGCAGTACTTC | CASSLQLTYGQYF | . | TRBV12-3/TRBV12-4 | . | TRBJ2-7
TGCGCCAGCAGCTTGGATCGGGGGCGGGGTGAGCAGTTCTTC | CASSLDRGRGEQFF | . | TRBV5-1 | . | TRBJ2-1
TGTGCCAGCAGCTTTACCCCACTGAGGAACTCCTACGATGGGCAGTTCTTC | CASSFTPLRNSYDGQFF | . | TRBV11-2 | . | TRBJ2-1
TGCGCCAGCAGTGAGTCTGGCGGTCTTATATACTTC | CASSESGGLIYF | . | TRBV10-1 | . | TRBJ2-7
TGTGCCAGCAGCCAAAGTGTCAGCGCGAGCTCCTATGAGCAGTACTTC | CASSQSVSASSYEQYF | . | TRBV4-2 | . | TRBJ2-7
TGTGCCGGCAGTCCCGATGACTATGGCTACACCTTC | CAGSPDDYGYTF | . | TRBV4-2 | . | TRBJ1-2
TGCGCCAGTAGCCAAGAGCTAGTACGAGTCGGTGAGCAGTTCTTC | CASSQELVRVGEQFF | . | TRBV4-1 | . | TRBJ2-1
TGTGCCAGCAGCTTAGTTGCCAGGACCACAGATACGCAGTACTTT | CASSLVARTTDTQYF | . | TRBV11-3 | . | TRBJ2-3
TGTGCCAGCAGCTTAGAGGGTGCCTATCAGCCCCAGCATTTT | CASSLEGAYQPQHF | . | TRBV7-9 | many | TRBJ1-5
TGTGTCAGCAGCTTGGGTGTATACACAGATACGCAGTATTTT | CVSSLGVYTDTQYF | . | TRBV5-6 | . | TRBJ2-3
TGTGCCAGCTCCCCTGAGGCTGAAGGGGAGCAGTACTTC | CASSPEAEGEQYF | . | TRBV18 | . | TRBJ2-7
TGCGCCAGCAGCTCAGGCTCCGGGACAGGGACGGCCGGGGAGCTGTTTTTT | CASSSGSGTGTAGELFF | TRBD1 | TRBV5-1 | . | TRBJ2-2
TGTGCCACCAAACCGGGGACAGGAGGCGGCGATGAGCAGTTCTTC | CATKPGTGGGDEQFF | TRBD1 | TRBV7-2 | . | TRBJ2-1
TGTACCAGCAGCCAAGGCCCAAGGGGGCGGGACGAGCAGTACTTC | CTSSQGPRGRDEQYF | TRBD1 | TRBV4-2 | . | TRBJ2-7
TGTGCCAGCAGCTCGGACGGGACAGTAATCGAGCAGTACTTC | CASSSDGTVIEQYF | TRBD1 | TRBV11-2 | medium-sized | TRBJ2-7
TGCAGTGTTGACAAGGCGGGGGTCGAGCAGGGCTACACCTTC | CSVDKAGVEQGYTF | . | TRBV29-1 | . | TRBJ1-2
TGTGACAGCAGCGTACGCCAGGTTTCTTCGTATGGCTACACCTTC | CDSSVRQVSSYGYTF | . | TRBV11-2 | . | TRBJ1-2
TGTGCCAGCAGTTCGGGACGGCTTCAAGAGACCCAGTGCTTC | CASSSGRLQETQCF | . | TRBV28 | . | TRBJ2-5
TGTGCAAGCAGTGCCGGAGGCTACAATGAGGAGTTCTTC | CASSAGGYNEEFF | . | TRBV11-3 | . | TRBJ2-1
TGTGCCAACAGTTCCGGGTCGGGGGGACGGTACTACGAACAGTACTTC | CANSSGSGGRYYEQYF | TRBD2 | TRBV6-1 | few | TRBJ2-7
TGTGCCAGCAGTGTACCCGGGGGGGGTCTCACTGGAGCTTTCTTT | CASSVPGGGLTGAFF | . | TRBV12-3/TRBV12-4 | . | TRBJ1-1
TGCAGCGTTGCCCGGGGGGCGGACCCTCGCGGCTACACCTTC | CSVARGADPRGYTF | . | TRBV29-1 | . | TRBJ1-2
TGTGCCAGCAGCTCAACAGGGATCATACTCACCGGGGAGCTATTTTTT | CASSSTGIILTGELFF | . | TRBV11-1 | . | TRBJ2-2
TGTGCCAGCAGCGAGACTGGGGGGACCCAGTACTTC | CASSETGGTQYF | . | TRBV6-1 | many | TRBJ2-5
TGTGCCAGCAGCTTAGACCCTGCGGGGACCTACGAGCAGTACTTC | CASSLDPAGTYEQYF | . | TRBV11-2 | large | TRBJ2-7
TGTGCCAGCAGCTTATCAGGGCAGATTTCCCAGCCCCAGCATTTT | CASSLSGQISQPQHF | . | TRBV7-8 | many | TRBJ1-5
TGTGTCAGCAGCTTAGGACAGTACAATGAGCTGTTCTTC | CVSSLGQYNELFF | . | TRBV11-2 | once | TRBJ2-1
TGCGCCACCAGCCAAGAGCAGGAAAGTGGCAATCAGACCCAGCATTTT | CATSQEQESGNQTQHF | . | TRBV4-1 | . | TRBJ1-5
TGTGTCAGCAGCCAACGGACTAGCGGCCTATCCTACGTGCAGTACTTC | CVSSQRTSGLSYVQYF | TRBD2 | TRBV4-2 | . | TRBJ2-7
TGTGCCTGGAGCCGCGACAGGGAACCCCAGCATTTT | CAWSRDREPQHF | TRBD1 | TRBV30 | many | TRBJ1-5
TGCGCCAACAGCCTAACTCAGACTAGCGGGAGCAAGTTGAAGAATGAGCAGTTCTTC | CANSLTQTSGSKLKNEQFF | TRBD2 | TRBV5-1 | . | TRBJ2-1
TGTGTCAGTAGTGCAGGGTATGGCTACACCTTC | CVSSAGYGYTF | . | TRBV6-5 | . | TRBJ1-2
TGTGCCAGCAGCTTAGAACCAGTAGCGTCCCAGCATTTT | CASSLEPVASQHF | . | TRBV11-2 | medium-sized | TRBJ1-5
TGTGCCAGCAACAGCAACTATGGCTACACCTTC | CASNSNYGYTF | . | TRBV6-6 | many | TRBJ1-2
TGTGTCAGCAGCTTGACCCACGGACAGGGGTACAGGGGTGAGCAGTCCTTC | CVSSLTHGQGYRGEQSF | TRBD1 | TRBV11-2 | . | TRBJ2-1
TGTGCCGGCAGTTCTCCTGGGGCCAACGTCATGACTTTC | CAGSSPGANVMTF | . | TRBV12-3/TRBV12-4 | once | TRBJ2-6
TGTTCCAACAGCCAAGAATATAGGAATGAGCAGTTCTTC | CSNSQEYRNEQFF | . | TRBV4-2 | . | TRBJ2-1
TGTGCCTGCAGCTTAAGCGGGCGGGAGCAGGAGCACTACTTC | CACSLSGREQEHYF | TRBD2 | TRBV11-3 | . | TRBJ2-7
TGCGTCAGCAGATCCCCAGGACCCTATAGCTACACCTTC | CVSRSPGPYSYTF | . | TRBV5-1 | . | TRBJ1-2
TGCACCAGCACTGAGTCGTCGAGCGGAAAGGGTGAGCACTTCTTC | CTSTESSSGKGEHFF | . | TRBV10-2 | . | TRBJ2-1
TGTGCCAGCAGCCGTCAGCAAGGACCGACCGGGGAGCTATTTTTT | CASSRQQGPTGELFF | . | TRBV11-2 | . | TRBJ2-2
TGTGCCAGCGGAGGGGGCCCCCTCTACGAGCAGTACTTC | CASGGGPLYEQYF | . | TRBV28 | few | TRBJ2-7
TGCAGCGCCGAGCGGGGGACAGATACGCAGTATTTT | CSAERGTDTQYF | TRBD2 | TRBV29-1 | many | TRBJ2-3
TGTGCCAGCACGGGGTTCTCTGGGGCCAACGTCCTGACTTTC | CASTGFSGANVLTF | . | TRBV28 | many | TRBJ2-6
TGTGCCAGCGGGGCCGACTCAAGCTCCTACAATGAGCAGTTCTTC | CASGADSSSYNEQFF | . | TRBV28 | medium-sized | TRBJ2-1
TGTGCCTGCAGCCAAGGCAACGGTGGGGCCGAGCATTACTTC | CACSQGNGGAEHYF | . | TRBV12-3/TRBV12-4 | . | TRBJ2-7
TGTGCCAGCAGTGAGACATCAACTAATGAAAAACTGTTTTTT | CASSETSTNEKLFF | . | TRBV2 | . | TRBJ1-4
TGTGCCAGCAGTTTTCGATGTCTCAGGCAACCGAACTATGGCTACACCTTC | CASSFRCLRQPNYGYTF | . | TRBV28 | . | TRBJ1-2
TGTGCCAGCAGCCAAGGACTAGCGGAGGGGAACGGGGAGCTGTCTTTT | CASSQGLAEGNGELSF | TRBD2 | TRBV4-2 | . | TRBJ2-2
TGTGCCAGCATGAGAACCGGGGAAACCGGGGAGCTGTTTTTT | CASMRTGETGELFF | . | TRBV6-1 | once | TRBJ2-2
TGTGGCGTGCTGACAGGGGGTGACACTGAAGCTTTCTTT | CGVLTGGDTEAFF | TRBD1 | TRBV29-1 | once | TRBJ1-1
TGTGCCAGCAGCCTGATGACTAGCGGGAGGCGTGACGACACCGGGGAGCTGTTTTTT | CASSLMTSGRRDDTGELFF | TRBD2 | TRBV2 | few | TRBJ2-2
TGTGCAAGCAGTTACGGGCTAGCGGGAGCATCTGAGCAGTTCTTC | CASSYGLAGASEQFF | TRBD2 | TRBV6-5 | . | TRBJ2-1
TGTGCTAGCAGCTTTCTAGCGTATAGGATACGGGAGCAGTTCTTC | CASSFLAYRIREQFF | . | TRBV11-2 | . | TRBJ2-1
TGTGCCAGCAGCCTGGACAGGGGATTTTCCTATAATTCACCCCTCCACTTT | CASSLDRGFSYNSPLHF | TRBD1 | TRBV7-8 | few | TRBJ1-6
TGTGCCAGCAGCCAGGGGGGCTCCAGCTACGAGCAGTACTTC | CASSQGGSSYEQYF | . | TRBV4-2 | . | TRBJ2-7
TGTGCCAGCAGCTTAGGCGGACTAGCGGGAAACATCGGGGAGCTGTTTTTT | CASSLGGLAGNIGELFF | TRBD2 | TRBV11-3 | . | TRBJ2-2
TGCTCCAGCAGCACAGGGTCTGGTACCGGGGAGCTGGTTTTT | CSSSTGSGTGELVF | . | TRBV5-1 | once | TRBJ2-2
TGTGCCAGCAGCCTGTGGACAAGTCCCGGGGAGCTGTTTTTT | CASSLWTSPGELFF | . | TRBV5-4 | once | TRBJ2-2